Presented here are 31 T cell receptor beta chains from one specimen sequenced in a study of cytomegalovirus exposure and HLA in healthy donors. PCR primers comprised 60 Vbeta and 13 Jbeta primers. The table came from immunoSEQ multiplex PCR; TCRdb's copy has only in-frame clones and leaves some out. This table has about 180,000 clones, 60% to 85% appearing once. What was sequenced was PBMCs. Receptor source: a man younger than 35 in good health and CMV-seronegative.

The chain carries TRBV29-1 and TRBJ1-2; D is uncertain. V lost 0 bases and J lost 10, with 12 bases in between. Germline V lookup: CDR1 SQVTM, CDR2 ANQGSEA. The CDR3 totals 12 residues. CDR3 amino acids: CSVEDPMGVYTF. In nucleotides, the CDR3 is TGCAGCGTTGAAGATCCGATGGGAGTCTACACCTTC.

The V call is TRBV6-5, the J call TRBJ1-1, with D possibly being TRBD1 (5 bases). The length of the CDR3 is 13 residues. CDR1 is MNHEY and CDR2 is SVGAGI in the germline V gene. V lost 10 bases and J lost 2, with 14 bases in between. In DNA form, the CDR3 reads TGTGCCACCTCGTTACAGGAAAACACTGAAGCTTTCTTT. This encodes CATSLQENTEAFF.

The CDR3, as DNA: TGTGCCAGCAGCCAAGGACGAGGGAGGGTAGATACGCAGTATTTT. Translated: CASSQGRGRVDTQYF. The chain links TRBV14 to TRBJ2-3; 7 bases line up with TRBD2. V gave up 1 base and J gave up 5 bases; unmatched junction bases: 6. The germline CDR1 and CDR2 sequences are SGHDN and FVKESK. The CDR3 is 15 amino acids.

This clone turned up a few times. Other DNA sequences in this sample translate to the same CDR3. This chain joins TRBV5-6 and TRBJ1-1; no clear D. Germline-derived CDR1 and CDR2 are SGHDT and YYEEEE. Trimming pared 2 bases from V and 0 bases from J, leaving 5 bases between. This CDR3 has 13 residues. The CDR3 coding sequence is TGTGCCAGCAGCTTAACAGTGAACACTGAAGCTTTCTTT. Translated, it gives CASSLTVNTEAFF.

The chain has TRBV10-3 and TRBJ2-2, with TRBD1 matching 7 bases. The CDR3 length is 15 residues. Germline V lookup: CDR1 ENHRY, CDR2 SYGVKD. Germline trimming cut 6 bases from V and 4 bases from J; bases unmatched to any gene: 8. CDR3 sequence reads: CAIRPAQGTTGELFF. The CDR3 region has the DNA TGTGCCATCAGACCCGCACAGGGGACCACCGGGGAGCTGTTTTTT.

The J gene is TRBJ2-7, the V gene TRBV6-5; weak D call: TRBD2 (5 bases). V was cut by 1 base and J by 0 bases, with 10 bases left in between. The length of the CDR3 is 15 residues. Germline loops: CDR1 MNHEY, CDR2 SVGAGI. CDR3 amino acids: CASSYFSGDSYEQYF. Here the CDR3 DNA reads TGTGCCAGCAGTTACTTTTCCGGGGACTCCTACGAGCAGTACTTC.

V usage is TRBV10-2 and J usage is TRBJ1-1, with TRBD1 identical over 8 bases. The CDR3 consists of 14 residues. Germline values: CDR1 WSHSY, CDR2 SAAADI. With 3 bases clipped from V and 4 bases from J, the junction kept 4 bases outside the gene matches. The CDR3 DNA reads TGCGCCAGCAGTGACCCCGACAGGGGCACTGAAGCTTTCTTT. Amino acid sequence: CASSDPDRGTEAFF.

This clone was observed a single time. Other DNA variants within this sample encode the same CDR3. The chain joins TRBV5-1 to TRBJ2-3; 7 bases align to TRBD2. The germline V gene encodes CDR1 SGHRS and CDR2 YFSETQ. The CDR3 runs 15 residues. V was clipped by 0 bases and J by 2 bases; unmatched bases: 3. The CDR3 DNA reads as TGCGCCAGCAGCTTGGGGCGGGGGTACACAGATACGCAGTATTTT. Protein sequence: CASSLGRGYTDTQYF. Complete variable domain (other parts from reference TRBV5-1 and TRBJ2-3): KAGVTQTPRYLIKTRGQQVTLSCSPISGHRSVSWYQQTPGQGLQFLFEYFSETQRNKGNFPGRFSGRQFSNSRSEMNVSTLELGDSALYLCASSLGRGYTDTQYFGPGTRLTVL.

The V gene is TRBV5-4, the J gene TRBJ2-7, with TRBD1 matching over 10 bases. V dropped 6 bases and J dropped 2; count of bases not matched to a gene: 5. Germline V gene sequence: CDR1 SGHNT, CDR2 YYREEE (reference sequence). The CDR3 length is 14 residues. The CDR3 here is CASTVDRGPYEQYF. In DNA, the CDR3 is TGTGCCAGCACCGTAGACAGGGGGCCCTACGAGCAGTACTTC.

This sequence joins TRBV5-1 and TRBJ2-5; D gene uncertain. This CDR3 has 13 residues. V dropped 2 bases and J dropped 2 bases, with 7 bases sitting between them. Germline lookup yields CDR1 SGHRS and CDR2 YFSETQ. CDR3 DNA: TGCGCCAGCAGCTTTGACACACAAGAGACCCAGTACTTC. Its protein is CASSFDTQETQYF.

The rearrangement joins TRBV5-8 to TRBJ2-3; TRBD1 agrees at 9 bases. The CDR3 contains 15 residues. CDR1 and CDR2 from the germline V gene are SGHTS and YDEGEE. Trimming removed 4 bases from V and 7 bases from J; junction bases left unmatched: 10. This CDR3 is CASSRRTGALNTQYF. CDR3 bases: TGTGCCAGCAGCCGTAGGACAGGGGCCTTAAATACGCAGTATTTT.

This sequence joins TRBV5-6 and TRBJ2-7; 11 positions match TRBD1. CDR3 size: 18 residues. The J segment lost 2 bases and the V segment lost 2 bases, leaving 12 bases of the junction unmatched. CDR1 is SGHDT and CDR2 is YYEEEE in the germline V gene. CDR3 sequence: CASSLSGTGGIDPYEQYF. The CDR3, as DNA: TGTGCCAGCAGCTTATCCGGGACAGGGGGTATCGATCCCTACGAGCAGTACTTC.

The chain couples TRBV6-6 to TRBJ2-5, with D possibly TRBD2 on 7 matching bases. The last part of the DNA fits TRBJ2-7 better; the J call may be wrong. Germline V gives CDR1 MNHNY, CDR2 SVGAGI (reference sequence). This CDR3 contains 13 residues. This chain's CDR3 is CASSKGGVDEQYF. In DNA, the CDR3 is TGTGCCAGCAGTAAAGGGGGGGTAGACGAGCAGTACTTC.

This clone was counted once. CDR3 sequence: CASSYRRAGDTQYF. The DNA for the CDR3 is TGTGCCAGCAGTTACAGGAGGGCGGGAGATACGCAGTATTTT. The chain combines TRBV6-5 with TRBJ2-3; D possibly corresponds to TRBD2 (6 bases). The CDR3 has 14 residues. Germline loops: CDR1 MNHEY, CDR2 SVGAGI. Trimming removed 2 bases at V and 5 bases at J, with 11 bases between.

CDR3 DNA: TGTGCCAGCAGTATACAGGTCGGTGCGGATGGCTACACCTTC. Its protein is CASSIQVGADGYTF. The chain employs TRBV27 and TRBJ1-2; perhaps TRBD1 as D (5 bases). CDR1 and CDR2 (germline): MNHEY, SMNVEV (reference sequence). The CDR3 contains 14 residues. Between the trimmed V and J ends, which lost 5 bases and 6 bases, there was a span of 16 bases.

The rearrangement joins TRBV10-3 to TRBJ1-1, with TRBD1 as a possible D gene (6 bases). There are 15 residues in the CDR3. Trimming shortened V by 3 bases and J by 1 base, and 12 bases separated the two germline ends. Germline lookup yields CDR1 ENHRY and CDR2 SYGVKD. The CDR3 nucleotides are TGTGCCATCAGTGATCCGGGACAACCGAACACTGAAGCTTTCTTT. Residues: CAISDPGQPNTEAFF.

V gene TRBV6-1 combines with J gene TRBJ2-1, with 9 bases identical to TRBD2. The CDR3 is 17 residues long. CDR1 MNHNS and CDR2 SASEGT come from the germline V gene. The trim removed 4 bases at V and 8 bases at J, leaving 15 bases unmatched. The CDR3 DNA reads TGTGCCAGCAGTGCCCTTTCGGGGGCGGGGGGGCGTGATGAGCAGTTCTTC. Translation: CASSALSGAGGRDEQFF.

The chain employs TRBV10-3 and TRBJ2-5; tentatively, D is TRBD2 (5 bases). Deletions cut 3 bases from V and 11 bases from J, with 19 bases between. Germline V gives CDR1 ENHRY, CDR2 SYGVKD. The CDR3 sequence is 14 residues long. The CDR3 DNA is TGTGCCATCAGTGAATCTAGCATCTCTGAGGAGCAGTACTTC. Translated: CAISESSISEEQYF.

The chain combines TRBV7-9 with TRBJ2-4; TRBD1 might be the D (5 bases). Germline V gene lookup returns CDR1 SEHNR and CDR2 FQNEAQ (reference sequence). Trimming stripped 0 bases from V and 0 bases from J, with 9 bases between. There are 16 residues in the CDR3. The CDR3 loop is CASSLATELAKNIQYF. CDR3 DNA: TGTGCCAGCAGCTTAGCGACAGAACTAGCCAAAAACATTCAGTACTTC.

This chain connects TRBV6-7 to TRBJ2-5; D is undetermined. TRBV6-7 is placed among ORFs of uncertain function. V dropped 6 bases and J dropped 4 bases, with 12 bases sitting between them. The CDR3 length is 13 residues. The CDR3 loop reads CASSPLSRETQYF. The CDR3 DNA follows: TGTGCCAGCAGCCCATTATCGAGAGAGACCCAGTACTTC.

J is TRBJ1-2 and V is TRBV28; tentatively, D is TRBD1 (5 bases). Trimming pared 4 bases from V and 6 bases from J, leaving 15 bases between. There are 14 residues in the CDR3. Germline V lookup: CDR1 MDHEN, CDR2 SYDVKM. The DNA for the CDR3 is TGTGCCAGCAGTTCCTTGGCAGGGCAGAATGGCTACACCTTC. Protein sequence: CASSSLAGQNGYTF.

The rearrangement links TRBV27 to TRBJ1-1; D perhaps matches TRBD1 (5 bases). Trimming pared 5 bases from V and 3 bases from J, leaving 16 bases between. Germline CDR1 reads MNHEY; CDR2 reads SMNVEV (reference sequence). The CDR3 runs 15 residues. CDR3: CASSPLLAGDTEAFF. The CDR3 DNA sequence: TGTGCCAGCAGTCCCCTACTGGCGGGGGACACTGAAGCTTTCTTT.

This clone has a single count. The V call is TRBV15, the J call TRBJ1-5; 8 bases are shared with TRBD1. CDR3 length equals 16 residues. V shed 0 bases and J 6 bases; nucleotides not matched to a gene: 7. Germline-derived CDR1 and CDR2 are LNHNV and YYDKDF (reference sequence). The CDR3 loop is CATSRDGRGLGQPQHF. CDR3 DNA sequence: TGTGCCACCAGCAGAGATGGCAGGGGGCTAGGTCAGCCCCAGCATTTT.

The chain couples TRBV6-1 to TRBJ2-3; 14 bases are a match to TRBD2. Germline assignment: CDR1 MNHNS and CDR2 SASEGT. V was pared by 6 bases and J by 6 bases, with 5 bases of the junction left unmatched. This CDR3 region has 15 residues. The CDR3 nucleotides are TGTGCCAGCAGGGCGGGACTAGCGGGAGCCGATACGCAGTATTTT. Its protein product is CASRAGLAGADTQYF.

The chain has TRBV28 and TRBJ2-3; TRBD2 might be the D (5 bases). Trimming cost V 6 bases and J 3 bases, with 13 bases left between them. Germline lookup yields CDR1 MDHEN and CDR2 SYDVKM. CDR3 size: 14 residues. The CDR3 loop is CASSLGSVTDTQYF. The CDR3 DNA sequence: TGTGCCAGCAGCCTGGGGAGCGTTACAGATACGCAGTATTTT.

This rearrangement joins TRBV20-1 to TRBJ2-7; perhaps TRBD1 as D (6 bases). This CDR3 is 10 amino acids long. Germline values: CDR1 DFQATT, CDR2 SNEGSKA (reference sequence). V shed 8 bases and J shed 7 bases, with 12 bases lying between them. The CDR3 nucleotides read TGCAGTTTCAGGGGAAGAGAGCAGTACTTC. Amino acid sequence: CSFRGREQYF.

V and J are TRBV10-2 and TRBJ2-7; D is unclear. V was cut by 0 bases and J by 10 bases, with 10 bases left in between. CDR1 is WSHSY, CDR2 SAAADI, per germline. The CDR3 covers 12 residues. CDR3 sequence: CASSESGQIQYF. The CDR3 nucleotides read TGCGCCAGCAGTGAGTCTGGGCAGATACAGTACTTC.

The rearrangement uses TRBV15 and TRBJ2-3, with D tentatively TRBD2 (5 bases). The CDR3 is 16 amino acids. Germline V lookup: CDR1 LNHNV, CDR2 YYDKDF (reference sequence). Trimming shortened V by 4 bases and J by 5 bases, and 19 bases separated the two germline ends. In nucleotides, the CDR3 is TGTGCCACCAGCACCTGGACTTCCCGACTCGAAGATACGCAGTATTTT. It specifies CATSTWTSRLEDTQYF.

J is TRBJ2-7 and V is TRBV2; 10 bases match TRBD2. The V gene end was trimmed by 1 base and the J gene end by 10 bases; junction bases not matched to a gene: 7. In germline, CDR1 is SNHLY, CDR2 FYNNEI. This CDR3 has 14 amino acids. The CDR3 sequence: CASSEGLAGAQQYF. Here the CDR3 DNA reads TGTGCCAGCAGTGAAGGGCTAGCGGGGGCTCAACAGTACTTC.

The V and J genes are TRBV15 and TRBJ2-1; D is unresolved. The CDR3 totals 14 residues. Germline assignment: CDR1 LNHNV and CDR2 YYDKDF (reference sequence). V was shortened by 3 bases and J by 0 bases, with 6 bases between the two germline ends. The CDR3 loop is CATSSGSSYNEQFF. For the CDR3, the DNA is TGTGCCACCAGCAGCGGTAGCTCCTACAATGAGCAGTTCTTC.

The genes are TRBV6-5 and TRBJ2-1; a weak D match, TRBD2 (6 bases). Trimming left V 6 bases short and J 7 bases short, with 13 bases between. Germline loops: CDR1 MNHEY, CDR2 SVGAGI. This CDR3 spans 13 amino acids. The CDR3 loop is CASSRDFSNEQFF. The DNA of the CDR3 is TGTGCCAGCAGCAGGGACTTCTCGAATGAGCAGTTCTTC.